This TCR beta chain was obtained from a study of control samples from healthy donors and cancer patients. The method was immunoSEQ multiplex PCR; TCRdb's version includes in-frame clones alone and lacks a portion of them. The profile shows about 130,000 clones, around 93% of them singletons. Sequencing was carried out using blood. The receptor was derived from a woman aged 45 to 65 in good health.

The CDR3 loop is CASSLGQGVTWQFF. The CDR3 nucleotides are TGCGCCAGCAGCCTGGGACAGGGTGTCACTTGGCAGTTCTTC. This chain connects TRBV5-1 to TRBJ2-1, with 9 bases fitting TRBD1. This CDR3 region has 14 residues. In germline, CDR1 is SGHRS, CDR2 YFSETQ. Trimming took 4 bases from V and 12 from J; bases not matched to a gene: 11.